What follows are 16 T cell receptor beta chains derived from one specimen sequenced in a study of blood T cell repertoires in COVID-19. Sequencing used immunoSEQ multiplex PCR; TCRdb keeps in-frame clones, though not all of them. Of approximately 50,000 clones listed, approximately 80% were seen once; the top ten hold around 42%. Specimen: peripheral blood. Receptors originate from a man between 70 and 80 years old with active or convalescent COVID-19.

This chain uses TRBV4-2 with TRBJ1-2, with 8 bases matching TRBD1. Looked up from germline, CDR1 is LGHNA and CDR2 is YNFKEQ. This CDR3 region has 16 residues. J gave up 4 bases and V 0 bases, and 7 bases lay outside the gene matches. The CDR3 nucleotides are TGTGCCAGCAGCCAAGATAGCACAGGGGGATTCTATGGCTACACCTTC. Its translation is CASSQDSTGGFYGYTF.

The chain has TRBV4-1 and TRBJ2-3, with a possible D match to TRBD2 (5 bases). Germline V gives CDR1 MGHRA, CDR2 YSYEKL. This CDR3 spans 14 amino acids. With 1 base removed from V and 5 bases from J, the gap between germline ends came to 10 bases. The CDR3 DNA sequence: TGCGCCAGCAGCCAAGGATGGGGAGAAGATACGCAGTATTTT. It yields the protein CASSQGWGEDTQYF.

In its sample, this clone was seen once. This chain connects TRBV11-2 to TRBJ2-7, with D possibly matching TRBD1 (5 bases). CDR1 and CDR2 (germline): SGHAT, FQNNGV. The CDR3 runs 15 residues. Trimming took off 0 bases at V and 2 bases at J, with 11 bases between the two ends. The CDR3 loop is CASSLDVRDTYEQYF. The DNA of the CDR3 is TGTGCCAGCAGCTTAGATGTCAGGGATACCTACGAGCAGTACTTC.

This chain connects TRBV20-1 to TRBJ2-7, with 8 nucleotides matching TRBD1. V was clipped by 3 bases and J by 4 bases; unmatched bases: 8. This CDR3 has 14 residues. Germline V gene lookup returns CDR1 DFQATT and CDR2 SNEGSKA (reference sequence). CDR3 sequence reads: CSASDRGHKYEQYF. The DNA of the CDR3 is TGCAGTGCTAGTGACAGGGGCCATAAGTACGAGCAGTACTTC.

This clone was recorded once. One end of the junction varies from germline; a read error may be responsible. The CDR3 sequence is CASSAGTGGNQPQHF. In nucleotides, the CDR3 is TGTGCCAGTAGTGCCGGGACAGGGGGCAACCAGCCCCAGCATTTT. The chain has TRBV19 and TRBJ1-5; the match to TRBD1 covers 12 bases. CDR1 and CDR2 from the germline V gene are LNHDA and SQIVND (reference sequence). CDR3 length equals 15 residues.

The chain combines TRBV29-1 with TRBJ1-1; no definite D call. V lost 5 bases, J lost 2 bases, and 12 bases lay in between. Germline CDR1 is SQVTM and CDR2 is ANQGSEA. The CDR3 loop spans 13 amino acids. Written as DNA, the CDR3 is TGCAGCGTTTGTAAGGCGGTTAACACTGAAGCTTTCTTT. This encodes CSVCKAVNTEAFF.

CDR3 in DNA: TGTGCCAGCAGCCTCCCCACCGGGACAGAGCAGTTCTTC. It translates to CASSLPTGTEQFF. The chain couples TRBV7-2 to TRBJ2-1; D is perhaps TRBD1 (6 bases). Trimming stripped 5 bases from V and 10 bases from J, with 15 bases between. The CDR3 spans 13 residues. Looked up from germline, CDR1 is SGHTA and CDR2 is FQGNSA. The full variable domain, completed using reference TRBV7-2 and TRBJ2-1, is GAGVSQSPSNKVTEKGKDVELRCDPISGHTALYWYRQSLGQGLEFLIYFQGNSAPDKSGLPSDRFSAERTGGSVSTLTIQRTQQEDSAVYLCASSLPTGTEQFFGPGTRLTVL.

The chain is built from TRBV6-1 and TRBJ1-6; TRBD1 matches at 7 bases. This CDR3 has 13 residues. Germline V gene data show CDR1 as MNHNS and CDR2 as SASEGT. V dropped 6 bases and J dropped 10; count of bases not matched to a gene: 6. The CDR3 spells CASRPRQGSPLHF. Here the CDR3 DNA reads TGTGCCAGCAGGCCTCGACAGGGATCACCCCTCCACTTT.

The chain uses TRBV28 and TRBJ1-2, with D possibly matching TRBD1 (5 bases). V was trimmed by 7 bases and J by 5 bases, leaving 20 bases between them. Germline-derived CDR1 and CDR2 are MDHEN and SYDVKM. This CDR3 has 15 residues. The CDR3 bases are TGTGCCAGCATTACCCGCAGTGGGGGGAGGTATGGCTACACCTTC. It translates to CASITRSGGRYGYTF.

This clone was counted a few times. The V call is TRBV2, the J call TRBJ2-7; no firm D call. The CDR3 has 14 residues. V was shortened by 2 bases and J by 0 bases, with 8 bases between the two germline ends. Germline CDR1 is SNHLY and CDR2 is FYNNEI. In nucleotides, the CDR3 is TGTGCCAGCAGTGAACGACTCAACTCCTACGAGCAGTACTTC. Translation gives CASSERLNSYEQYF.

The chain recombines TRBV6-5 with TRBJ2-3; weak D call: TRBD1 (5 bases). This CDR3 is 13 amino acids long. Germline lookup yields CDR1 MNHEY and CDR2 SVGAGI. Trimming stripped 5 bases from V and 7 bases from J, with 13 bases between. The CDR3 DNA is TGTGCCAGCAGTCTCCTGTGGGGCAATACGCAGTATTTT. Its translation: CASSLLWGNTQYF.

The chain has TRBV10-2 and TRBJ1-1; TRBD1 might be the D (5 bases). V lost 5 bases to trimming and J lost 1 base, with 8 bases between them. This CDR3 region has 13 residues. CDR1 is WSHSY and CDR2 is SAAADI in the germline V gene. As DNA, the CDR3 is TGCGCCAGCAGTTTTGGACAGAACACTGAAGCTTTCTTT. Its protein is CASSFGQNTEAFF.

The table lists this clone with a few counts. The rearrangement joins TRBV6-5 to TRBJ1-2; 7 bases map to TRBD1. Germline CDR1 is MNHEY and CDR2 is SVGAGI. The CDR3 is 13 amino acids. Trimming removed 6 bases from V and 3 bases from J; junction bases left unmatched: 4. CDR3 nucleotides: TGTGCCAGCAGAATCGGACAGGACTATGGCTACACCTTC. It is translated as CASRIGQDYGYTF.

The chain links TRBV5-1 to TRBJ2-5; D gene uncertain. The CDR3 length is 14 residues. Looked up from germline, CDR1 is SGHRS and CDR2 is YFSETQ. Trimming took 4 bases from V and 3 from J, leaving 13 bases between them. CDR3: CASSPGMAEETQYF. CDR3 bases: TGCGCCAGCAGCCCTGGCATGGCAGAAGAGACCCAGTACTTC. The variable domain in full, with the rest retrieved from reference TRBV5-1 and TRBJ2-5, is KAGVTQTPRYLIKTRGQQVTLSCSPISGHRSVSWYQQTPGQGLQFLFEYFSETQRNKGNFPGRFSGRQFSNSRSEMNVSTLELGDSALYLCASSPGMAEETQYFGPGTRLLVL.

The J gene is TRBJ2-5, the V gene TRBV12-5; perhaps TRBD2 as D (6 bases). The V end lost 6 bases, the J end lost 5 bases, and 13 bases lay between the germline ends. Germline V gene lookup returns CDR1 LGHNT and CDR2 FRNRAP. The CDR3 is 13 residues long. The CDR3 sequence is CASGVGTLETQYF. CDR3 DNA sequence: TGTGCTAGTGGAGTCGGGACTCTGGAGACCCAGTACTTC.

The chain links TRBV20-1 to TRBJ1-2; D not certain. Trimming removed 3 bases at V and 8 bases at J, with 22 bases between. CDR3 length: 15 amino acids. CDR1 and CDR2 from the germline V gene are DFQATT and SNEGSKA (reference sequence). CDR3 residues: CSASDSGRALRGYTF. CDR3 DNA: TGCAGTGCTAGTGACTCGGGAAGGGCGTTGCGAGGCTACACCTTC.